This TCR beta chain was sequenced during a study of CD4 T cell repertoires in COVID-19. Study summary: After nine to ten days of IL-2 expansion, CFSE-low cells were relabeled and restimulated with other coronavirus spikes. General study points: Sharing of several most expanded SARS-CoV-2-reactive clonotypes across memory subsets suggested intraclonal diversification.

As concerns this clone: Its antigen remains unknown.

Antigen-reactive proliferating T cell lines came from CFSE-labeled cells given autologous monocytes and SARS-CoV-2 spike or nucleoprotein. Donors had recovered from mild-to-severe COVID-19. Starting input per subset culture: 450,000 to 500,000 cells. Profiled with immunoSEQ multiplex PCR; TCRdb holds only in-frame clones, not every one. This sample has 690 or so clones, with 23% found just once. Germline CDR1 is LGHNA and CDR2 is YNFKEQ. The CDR3 totals 13 residues. Between the trimmed V and J ends, which lost 0 bases and 7 bases, there was a span of 6 bases. The clonotype comes from a human donor who had COVID-19. The sample consisted of central memory CD4+ T cells, cultured in vitro, taken after recovery from COVID-19. The chain joins TRBV4-2 to TRBJ2-2, with D hard to call. This CDR3 is CASSQDGSGELFF. CDR3 sequence (DNA): TGTGCCAGCAGCCAAGACGGAAGCGGGGAGCTGTTTTTT.